This T cell receptor beta chain appears in the sequencing data of a study of blood T cell repertoires in COVID-19 (dated by TCRdb to 2018 to 2020). For the study in its entirety: Recovered participants in ImmuneRACE Cohort 3 were defined by two consecutive negative NP/OP PCR tests, clearance by a healthcare professional, or resolution of symptoms. Samples from collaborators originated in the United States, Italy and Spain and spanned both the acute and convalescent phases of COVID-19. The material from the prospective study consisted of cDNA or gDNA derived from T cells, B-cell-depleted T cells, or PBMCs. Subjects who had been exposed to COVID-19, were actively infected with it, or had recovered from it provided the deeply sampled blood TCRbeta repertoires that made up the dataset. The repertoires were released in a freely available public database intended as a resource for research on the immune response to SARS-CoV-2. Samples were obtained from the ongoing ImmuneRACE study (first 160 participants) and from roughly 1,300 subjects provided by 6 global collaborators. A de-identified subject ID, COVID-19 status, age in years and sex were almost always included in the sample metadata. Where available, HLA class I and class II types were taken from metadata supplied by the sample provider and were not determined by assay-based typing. On the study overall, not on this receptor specifically: How much clinical and demographic metadata was included differed by source and by participant, and the metadata was provided uncurated.

V is reduced by 4 bases and J by 5 bases, leaving a spacing of 11 bases between them. CDR1 and CDR2 (KGHSH, LQKENI) derive from the germline V gene. The CDR3, cysteine through phenylalanine, is 13 amino acids long. Only the CDR3 DNA is retained, 39 bases long and in frame from the first base. The immunoSEQ Assay, a bias-controlled multiplex PCR, was used to amplify TCRbeta CDR3 regions from genomic DNA. The original methods were these. Nucleated cell counts per sample were estimated from amplification of reference gene primers within the assay. To quantify the absolute abundance of each unique TCRbeta CDR3 rearrangement, sequence reads were collapsed and filtered. Productive Simpson clonality was computed per sample as the square root of Simpson's diversity index over productive rearrangements. In its TCRdb copy, this immuneACCESS table keeps in-frame sequences only and misses some clones. Where compared with another copy, unresolved V genes explain less than half of these, and the others have no known cause. Clone size and the V and J calls come from that table; the DNA yielded D and trimming. In all, the sample holds over 200,000 clones, and 80% to 90% of those were seen once. Of the sample, approximately 3.3% is held by the ten largest clones.

Enrolling through a virtual design, the prospective study's participants ranged in age from roughly 18 to 89 years and lived across about two dozen United States geographic areas. In the prospective study, participants were assigned to cohorts based on the clinical history participants reported in a screening survey and a study questionnaire. In the prospective study, whole blood, serum and a nasopharyngeal or oropharyngeal swab were collected from each participant by mobile phlebotomists. Additional blood draws and questionnaires over an approximately 2-month period could optionally be provided by prospective study participants. Before DNA extraction, blood samples from the prospective study were shipped at room temperature or frozen. As to this clone: The specificity of this receptor is unknown. No base quality values were provided; no much bigger clone lies one nucleotide off.

This receptor chain uses TRBV18 and TRBJ2-5, with no reliable assignment of the D segment. Sequencing was performed on PBMCs or T cells enriched from blood (not recorded which). The sequence came from a woman aged 50 to 65 in a cohort exposed to, infected with or recovered from COVID-19 (not recorded which). The DNA is as follows: TGTGCCAGCTCACTCGCGTGGTGGGAGACCCAGTACTTC. Translation gives CASSLAWWETQYF.